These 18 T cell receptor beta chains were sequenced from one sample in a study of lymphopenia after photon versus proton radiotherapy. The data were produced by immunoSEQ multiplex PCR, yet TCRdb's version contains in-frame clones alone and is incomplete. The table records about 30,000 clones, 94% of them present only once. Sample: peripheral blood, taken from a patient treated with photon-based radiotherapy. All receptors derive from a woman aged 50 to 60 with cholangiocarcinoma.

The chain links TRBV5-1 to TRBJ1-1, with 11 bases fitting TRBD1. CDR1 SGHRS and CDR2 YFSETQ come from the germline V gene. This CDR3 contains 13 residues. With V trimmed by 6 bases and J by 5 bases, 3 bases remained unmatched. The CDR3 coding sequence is TGCGCCAGCACCGGACAGGGGGCAACTGAAGCTTTCTTT. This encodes CASTGQGATEAFF.

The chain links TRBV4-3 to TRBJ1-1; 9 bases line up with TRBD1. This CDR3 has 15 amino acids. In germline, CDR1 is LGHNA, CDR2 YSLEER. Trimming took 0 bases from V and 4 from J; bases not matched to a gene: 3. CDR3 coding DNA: TGCGCCAGCAGCCAAGAAGGGACAGGGACCACTGAAGCTTTCTTT. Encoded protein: CASSQEGTGTTEAFF.

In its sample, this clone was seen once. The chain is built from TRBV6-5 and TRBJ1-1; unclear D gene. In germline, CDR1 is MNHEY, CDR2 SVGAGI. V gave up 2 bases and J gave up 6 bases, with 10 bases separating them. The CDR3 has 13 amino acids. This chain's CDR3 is CASSYVSEAEAFF. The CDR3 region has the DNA TGTGCCAGCAGTTACGTCTCGGAAGCTGAAGCTTTCTTT.

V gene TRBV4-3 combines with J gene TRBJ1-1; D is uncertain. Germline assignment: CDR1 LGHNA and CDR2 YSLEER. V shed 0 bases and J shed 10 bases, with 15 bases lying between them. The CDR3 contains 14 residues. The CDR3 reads CASSQDRLSLGAFF. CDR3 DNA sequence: TGCGCCAGCAGCCAAGATCGCCTCTCCCTGGGAGCTTTCTTT.

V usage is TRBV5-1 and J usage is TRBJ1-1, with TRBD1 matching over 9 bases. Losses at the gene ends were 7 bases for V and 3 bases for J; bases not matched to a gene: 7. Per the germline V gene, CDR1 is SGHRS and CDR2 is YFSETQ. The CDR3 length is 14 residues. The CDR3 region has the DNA TGCGCCAGCGGAAGGACAGGGGAGGACACTGAAGCTTTCTTT. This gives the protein CASGRTGEDTEAFF.

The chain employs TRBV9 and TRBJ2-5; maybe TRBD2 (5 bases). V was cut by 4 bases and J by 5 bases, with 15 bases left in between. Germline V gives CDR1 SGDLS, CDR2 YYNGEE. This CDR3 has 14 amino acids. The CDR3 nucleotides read TGTGCCAGCAGCTCGGGATCTTCACATGAGACCCAGTACTTC. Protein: CASSSGSSHETQYF.

The CDR3 here is CASSTGANTEAFF. CDR3 DNA: TGTGCCAGCAGTACAGGGGCGAACACTGAAGCTTTCTTT. The V and J genes are TRBV6-5 and TRBJ1-1; 7 nucleotides agree with TRBD1. V was clipped by 5 bases and J by 1 base; unmatched bases: 1. Per the germline V gene, CDR1 is MNHEY and CDR2 is SVGAGI. This CDR3 region has 13 residues.

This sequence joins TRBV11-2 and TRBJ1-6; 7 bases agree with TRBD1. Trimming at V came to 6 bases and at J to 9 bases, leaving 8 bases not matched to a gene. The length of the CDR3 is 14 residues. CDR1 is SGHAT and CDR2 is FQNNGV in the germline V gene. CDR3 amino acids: CASRDRASASPLHF. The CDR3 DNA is TGTGCCAGCAGAGACAGGGCCTCCGCTTCACCCCTCCACTTT.

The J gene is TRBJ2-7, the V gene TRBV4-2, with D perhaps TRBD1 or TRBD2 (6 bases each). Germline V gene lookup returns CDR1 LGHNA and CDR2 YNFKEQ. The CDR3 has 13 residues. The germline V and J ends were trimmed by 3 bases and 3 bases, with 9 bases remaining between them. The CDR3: CASSHRGDYEQYF. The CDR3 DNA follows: TGTGCCAGCAGCCATAGGGGGGACTACGAGCAGTACTTC.

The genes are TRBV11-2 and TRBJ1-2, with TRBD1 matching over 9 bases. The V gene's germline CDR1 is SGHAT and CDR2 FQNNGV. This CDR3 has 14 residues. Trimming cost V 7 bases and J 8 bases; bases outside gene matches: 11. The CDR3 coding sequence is TGTGCCAGCACCAAGGACAGGGGAAAGGTGGGCTACACCTTC. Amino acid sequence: CASTKDRGKVGYTF.

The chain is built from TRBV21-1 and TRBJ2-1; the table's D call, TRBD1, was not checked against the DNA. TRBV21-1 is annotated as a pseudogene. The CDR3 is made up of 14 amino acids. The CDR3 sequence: CARRQGGAHNEQFF. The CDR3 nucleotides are TGTGCCAGAAGACAGGGGGGGGCCCACAATGAGCAGTTCTTC.

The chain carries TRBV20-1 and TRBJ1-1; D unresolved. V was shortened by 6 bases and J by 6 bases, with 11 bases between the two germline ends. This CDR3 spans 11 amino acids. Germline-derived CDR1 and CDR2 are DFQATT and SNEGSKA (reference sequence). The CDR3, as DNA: TGCAGTGCCCTCCGATTCTCTGAAGCTTTCTTT. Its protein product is CSALRFSEAFF.

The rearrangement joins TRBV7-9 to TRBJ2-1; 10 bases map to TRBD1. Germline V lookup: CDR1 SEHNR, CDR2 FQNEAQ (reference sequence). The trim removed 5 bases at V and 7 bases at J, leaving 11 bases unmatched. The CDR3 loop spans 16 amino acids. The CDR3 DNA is TGTGCCAGCAGCCGATCGGGACAGGGGTTGGCAAATGAGCAGTTCTTC. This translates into CASSRSGQGLANEQFF.

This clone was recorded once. The chain's CDR3 is CASGLGQTEETQYF. CDR3 bases: TGTGCTAGTGGTCTAGGCCAAACCGAAGAGACCCAGTACTTC. This chain links TRBV12-5 with TRBJ2-5, with D hard to call. Germline values: CDR1 LGHNT, CDR2 FRNRAP. The germline V and J ends were trimmed by 5 bases and 3 bases, with 13 bases remaining between them. This CDR3 has 14 amino acids.

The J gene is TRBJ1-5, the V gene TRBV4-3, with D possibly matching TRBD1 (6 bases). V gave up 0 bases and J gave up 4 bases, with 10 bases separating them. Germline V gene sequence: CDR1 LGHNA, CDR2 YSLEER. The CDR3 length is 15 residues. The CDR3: CASSQDSQGNQPQHF. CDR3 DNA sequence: TGCGCCAGCAGCCAAGATTCCCAGGGGAATCAGCCCCAGCATTTT.

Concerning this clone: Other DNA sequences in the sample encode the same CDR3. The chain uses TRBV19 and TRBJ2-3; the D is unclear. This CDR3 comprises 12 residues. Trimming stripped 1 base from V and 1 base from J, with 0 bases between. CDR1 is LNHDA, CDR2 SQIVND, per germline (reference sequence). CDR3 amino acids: CASSIGTDTQYF. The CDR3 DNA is TGTGCCAGTAGTATAGGCACAGATACGCAGTATTTT.

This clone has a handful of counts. The CDR3 region is CASSFNTEAFF. The CDR3 nucleotides read TGTGCCAGCAGCTTTAACACTGAAGCTTTCTTT. The chain is built from TRBV5-4 and TRBJ1-1; D gene uncertain. Germline CDR1 SGHNT, CDR2 YYREEE (reference sequence). CDR3 length: 11 amino acids. The germline V and J ends were trimmed by 2 bases and 2 bases, with 1 base remaining between them.

This CDR3 reads CASSLQDRVNEKLFF. CDR3 DNA sequence: TGCGCCAGCAGCCTCCAGGACAGAGTTAATGAAAAACTGTTTTTT. This sequence joins TRBV4-1 and TRBJ1-4; D perhaps matches TRBD1 (6 bases). Between the trimmed V and J ends, which lost 4 bases and 4 bases, there was a span of 13 bases. This CDR3 contains 15 residues. From germline, CDR1 is MGHRA and CDR2 YSYEKL.